The text below deals with one T cell receptor beta chain. The antigen is unknown. This CDR3 has 14 amino acids. Germline CDR1 reads MNHNY; CDR2 reads SVGAGI (reference sequence). V shed 2 bases and J shed 4 bases, with 8 bases lying between them. The sample is drawn from a study of T cell repertoires in cytomegalovirus infection. Study-wide background: Public TCR beta signatures were indicative of both CMV infection and a matching HLA type.

TCRdb re-derived calls from the reads in MiXCR, one entry per CDR3 protein. The data contain about 60,000 distinct CDR3 sequences, about 33% of them singletons. The study's findings and limits: The response measured ex vivo was dominated by TCR beta clonotypes (HLA-C-restricted and CMV-specific). The cumulative frequency of public TCR beta families identified carriers of CMV plus the relevant HLA.

Sequencing used PBMCs, sequenced either directly or after in vitro stimulation (not recorded which). This receptor was taken from a human donor in good health (CMV status not recorded). Some clones in this sample may be carry-over from other donors' samples. The rearrangement uses TRBV6-6 and TRBJ2-2, with D perhaps TRBD2 (5 bases). CDR3 DNA sequence: TGTGCCAGCAGTTACCTGGCGGGCACCGGGGAGCTGTTTTTT. Its translation is CASSYLAGTGELFF.